Below, one T cell receptor (beta chain) is given with its context. Its antigen is unknown. Sequencing used immunoSEQ multiplex PCR; TCRdb keeps in-frame clones, though not all of them. The sample lists 100,000 to 150,000 clones; around nine tenths were seen once. The sample comes from a study of cytomegalovirus exposure and HLA in healthy donors. Study observations and caveats: The classifier was said to identify cytomegalovirus status with high specificity and sensitivity. Confirmation in vitro established that a few CMV-associated chains were specific for CMV antigens. Most TCR sequences proved rare, with some public TCRs found in many donors.

V gave up 2 bases and J gave up 2 bases, with 10 bases separating them. Germline CDR1 is MNHNS and CDR2 is SASEGT. The CDR3 runs 14 residues. This TCR derives from a man aged 25 to 45 in good health and CMV-seronegative. Sequencing was done on a sample of PBMCs. V usage is TRBV6-1 and J usage is TRBJ2-7; TRBD1 is a possible D gene (5 bases). Here the CDR3 DNA reads TGTGCCAGCAGTGAATTAGGACACACCTACGAGCAGTACTTC. The encoded protein is CASSELGHTYEQYF.